This T cell receptor beta chain came from a study of cytomegalovirus exposure and HLA in healthy donors. The study ran its PCR with 60 Vbeta and 13 Jbeta primers. Sequenced by immunoSEQ multiplex PCR; TCRdb stores in-frame clones only, minus some. The table has more than 150,000 clones, roughly 80% seen once. Sequencing used PBMCs. The receptor comes from a man between 35 and 55 years old in good health and CMV-seropositive.

The CDR3 loop is CASTGTPGYTF. The CDR3 nucleotides read TGTGCCAGCACCGGGACACCTGGCTACACCTTC. The chain couples TRBV9 to TRBJ1-2; possible D gene TRBD1, 6 bases. The CDR3 is 11 amino acids. The ends were cut back, 6 bases at V and 7 bases at J, with 10 bases in the middle. CDR1 and CDR2 from the germline V gene are SGDLS and YYNGEE.